This entry lists 14 T cell receptor beta chains sequenced from one sample in a study of shared clonotypes between healthy human individuals (dated by TCRdb to the early 2020s). Library creation used the immunoSEQ multiplex PCR assay. The table was pulled from immuneACCESS by TCRdb, which kept in-frame rearrangements only. Such tables lose some clones; where checked, under half of the loss comes from unresolved V genes, and the rest has no known cause. For this sample the table gives over a million clones, of which roughly 95% were detected only once. The ten largest make up approximately 1.1% of the sample. Sequencing was done on a sample of naive CD4+ T cells sorted from blood. This sample's cell subset or site label indicates: CD45RA+ positively selected. The receptors derive from a man younger than 40 in good health.

A note on this clone: A junction end diverges from the germline sequence, so it may reflect a read error. The rearrangement uses TRBV7-7 and TRBJ2-1; D unresolved. The CDR3 spans 14 residues. Germline CDR1 reads SSHAT; CDR2 reads FNYEAQ (reference sequence). The CDR3 loop reads CASSLVETANEQFF. CDR3 nucleotides: TGTGCTAGCAGCTTAGTCGAGACTGCAAATGAGCAGTTCTTC. Complete variable domain (other parts from reference TRBV7-7 and TRBJ2-1): GAGVSQSPRYKVTKRGQDVTLRCDPISSHATLYWYQQALGQGPEFLTYFNYEAQPDKSGLPSDRFSAERPEGSISTLTIQRTEQRDSAMYRCASSLVETANEQFFGPGTRLTVL.

V and J are TRBV5-1 and TRBJ2-4; unclear D gene. This CDR3 has 15 amino acids. V was clipped by 0 bases and J by 0 bases, with 7 bases between them. Germline lookup yields CDR1 SGHRS and CDR2 YFSETQ. CDR3 nucleotides: TGCGCCAGCAGCTTGGCCGGCGTAGCCAAAAACATTCAGTACTTC. Translation: CASSLAGVAKNIQYF.

V and J are TRBV19 and TRBJ1-5; D unresolved. Germline V gene sequence: CDR1 LNHDA, CDR2 SQIVND (reference sequence). V gave up 5 bases and J gave up 5 bases, with 10 bases separating them. The CDR3 runs to 13 residues. In DNA, the CDR3 is TGTGCCAGTAGTGTAAACAGTTATCAGCCCCAGCATTTT. Its translation is CASSVNSYQPQHF.

As regards this clone: This sample includes further DNA sequences coding for the same CDR3. V and J are TRBV18 and TRBJ2-1; TRBD2 matches at 8 bases. The CDR3 loop spans 15 amino acids. V lost 6 bases to trimming and J lost 2 bases; unmatched junction nucleotides: 6. Germline V gives CDR1 KGHSH, CDR2 LQKENI. The CDR3 coding sequence is TGTGCCAGCTCGCCCACTAGCGGAGCCTACAATGAGCAGTTCTTC. Protein sequence: CASSPTSGAYNEQFF.

The V gene is TRBV5-1, the J gene TRBJ1-2; D gene uncertain. The CDR3 covers 13 residues. CDR1 is SGHRS, CDR2 YFSETQ, per germline. Trimming stripped 1 base from V and 8 bases from J, with 12 bases between. In DNA form, the CDR3 reads TGCGCCAGCAGCTTGCGAGGAGATGGGGGCTACACCTTC. It yields the protein CASSLRGDGGYTF.

The chain is built from TRBV19 and TRBJ1-1, with 9 bases identical to TRBD1. Losses at the gene ends were 5 bases for V and 10 bases for J; bases not matched to a gene: 5. Germline lookup yields CDR1 LNHDA and CDR2 SQIVND (reference sequence). This CDR3 has 12 amino acids. CDR3 DNA sequence: TGTGCCAGTAGTGGGGACAGGGATGGAGCTTTCTTT. It encodes CASSGDRDGAFF. The variable domain in full, with the rest retrieved from reference TRBV19 and TRBJ1-1, is DGGITQSPKYLFRKEGQNVTLSCEQNLNHDAMYWYRQDPGQGLRLIYYSQIVNDFQKGDIAEGYSVSREKKESFPLTVTSAQKNPTAFYLCASSGDRDGAFFGQGTRLTVV.

J is TRBJ2-7 and V is TRBV5-1; possibly TRBD1 for D (5 bases). V lost 2 bases, J lost 3 bases, and 12 bases lay in between. This CDR3 has 14 residues. From germline, CDR1 is SGHRS and CDR2 YFSETQ. This CDR3 reads CASSFWQGNYEQYF. The CDR3 region has the DNA TGCGCCAGCAGCTTTTGGCAGGGAAACTACGAGCAGTACTTC.

J is TRBJ2-7 and V is TRBV18; unclear D gene. CDR3 size: 13 residues. Deletions cut 2 bases from V and 3 bases from J, with 8 bases between. Germline assignment: CDR1 KGHSH and CDR2 LQKENI. CDR3 amino acids: CASSPRADYEQYF. The CDR3 coding sequence is TGTGCCAGCTCACCAAGGGCAGACTACGAGCAGTACTTC. Full variable domain (rest looked up from reference TRBV18 and TRBJ2-7): NAGVMQNPRHLVRRRGQEARLRCSPMKGHSHVYWYRQLPEEGLKFMVYLQKENIIDESGMPKERFSAEFPKEGPSILRIQQVVRGDSAAYFCASSPRADYEQYFGPGTRLTVT.

The chain links TRBV29-1 to TRBJ1-2; possible D gene TRBD1, 6 bases. The germline V gene encodes CDR1 SQVTM and CDR2 ANQGSEA. Trimming took off 3 bases at V and 0 bases at J, with 11 bases between the two ends. The CDR3 is made up of 14 amino acids. CDR3 nucleotide sequence: TGCAGCGTTGAGGGGGGCGGTTCTAACTATGGCTACACCTTC. It encodes CSVEGGGSNYGYTF.

This clone was counted a single time. This chain uses TRBV7-9 with TRBJ2-7; TRBD1 agrees at 8 bases. The CDR3 sequence is 19 residues long. CDR1 is SEHNR, CDR2 FQNEAQ, per germline (reference sequence). J was trimmed by 4 bases and V by 5 bases; bases with no gene match: 22. Here the CDR3 DNA reads TGTGCCAGCAGCCCACCTGTCCCGGGACAGGACCTTCTTTATTACGAGCAGTACTTC. Amino acid sequence: CASSPPVPGQDLLYYEQYF.

V is TRBV15 and J is TRBJ2-2; the match to TRBD2 covers 8 bases. The V and J ends lost 5 bases and 5 bases, in that order; junction bases with no gene match: 13. This CDR3 comprises 17 residues. CDR1 LNHNV and CDR2 YYDKDF come from the germline V gene (reference sequence). The CDR3 bases are TGTGCCACCAGCCCTCCGCCCCGCGGGAGGCTGACCGGGGAGCTGTTTTTT. This translates into CATSPPPRGRLTGELFF.

This chain links TRBV14 with TRBJ2-5; 11 bases are a match to TRBD1. The V gene's germline CDR1 is SGHDN and CDR2 FVKESK. With V trimmed by 5 bases and J by 5 bases, 7 bases remained unmatched. The CDR3 totals 15 residues. CDR3 region: CASSAWTGGQETQYF. DNA for the CDR3: TGTGCCAGCAGCGCTTGGACAGGGGGCCAGGAGACCCAGTACTTC.

The V call is TRBV27, the J call TRBJ2-7; 7 nucleotides match TRBD1. CDR3 length: 15 amino acids. Germline CDR1 is MNHEY and CDR2 is SMNVEV (reference sequence). V trimming: 6 bases; J trimming: 10 bases; junction bases outside the gene matches: 18. The CDR3 nucleotides read TGTGCCAGCAGCCTCTACCGCCGGGACAGCGAAGCCCAGTACTTC. Encoded protein: CASSLYRRDSEAQYF.

The gene calls are TRBV2 and TRBJ2-5; D is uncertain. V dropped 1 base and J dropped 3 bases, with 9 bases sitting between them. CDR3 length equals 14 residues. Germline loops: CDR1 SNHLY, CDR2 FYNNEI. CDR3 in amino acids: CASSEENYEETQYF. In DNA form, the CDR3 reads TGTGCCAGCAGTGAAGAAAACTATGAAGAGACCCAGTACTTC.